This T cell receptor (beta chain) was captured by sequencing in a study of shared clonotypes between healthy human individuals. There are 9 residues in the CDR3. Trimming pared 7 bases from V and 6 bases from J, leaving 3 bases between. CDR1 and CDR2 from the germline V gene are LNHDA and SQIVND (reference sequence). TCRdb keeps only in-frame clones here, not all; method: immunoSEQ multiplex PCR. The table records hundreds of thousands of clones, 55% to 75% of them present only once. The sequence came from a woman aged 30 to 39 in good health. Material: memory CD4+ T cells sorted from blood. Subset in this sample: CD45RA-negative fraction. J is TRBJ1-2 and V is TRBV19; D not certain. The CDR3 loop is CASTHGYTF. The DNA of the CDR3 is TGTGCCAGTACTCATGGCTACACCTTC.